These 8 T cell receptor beta chains came from one sample sequenced in a study of vaccination effects on CD4 cells after COVID-19. Sequenced by immunoSEQ multiplex PCR; TCRdb stores in-frame clones only, minus some. The data contain roughly 15,000 clones, around 81% of them singletons. Before any sequencing was done, the ViraFEST assay used viral peptide pools to expand antigen-specific CD4+ T cells. Following culture for approximately ten days, CD4+ T cells were isolated. Convalescent patients had PCR-confirmed SARS-CoV-2 infection between March and December 2020. Each participant was administered two doses of either the BNT162b2 or the mRNA-1273 vaccine. These TCRs are of unknown antigen specificity. Sequenced here: CD4+ T cells from PBMCs cultured with SARS-CoV-2 spike peptides, sampled after COVID-19 vaccination. These receptor sequences come from a human donor who had a prior SARS-CoV-2 infection.

This rearrangement joins TRBV6-4 to TRBJ2-7; D remains unclear. V dropped 7 bases and J dropped 0 bases, with 13 bases sitting between them. Germline V gene sequence: CDR1 MRHNA, CDR2 SNTAGT. This CDR3 spans 14 amino acids. The CDR3 sequence is CASKPDRSSYEQYF. CDR3 nucleotide sequence: TGTGCCAGCAAACCCGACCGGTCCTCCTACGAGCAGTACTTC.

This clone showed up just once. The V and J genes are TRBV2 and TRBJ2-7; no reliable D call. V lost 1 base to trimming and J lost 3 bases, with 10 bases between them. Germline CDR1 SNHLY, CDR2 FYNNEI. There are 14 residues in the CDR3. The CDR3 sequence is CASSEVPVGYEQYF. CDR3 DNA sequence: TGTGCCAGCAGTGAAGTCCCCGTAGGCTACGAGCAGTACTTC.

This clone was seen only a few times. In DNA form, the CDR3 reads TGTGCCAGCAGTTATATTGAAGTTCCAAATACGCAGTATTTT. It translates to CASSYIEVPNTQYF. The J gene is TRBJ2-3, the V gene TRBV6-6, with unresolved D. CDR1 and CDR2 (germline): MNHNY, SVGAGI (reference sequence). The CDR3 contains 14 residues. The V end was cut by 3 bases, the J end by 7 bases, with 14 bases between.

The V call is TRBV5-1, the J call TRBJ1-3; D might be TRBD1 (5 bases). This CDR3 spans 15 amino acids. From germline, CDR1 is SGHRS and CDR2 YFSETQ. V was trimmed by 4 bases and J by 0 bases, leaving 11 bases between them. CDR3 DNA: TGCGCCAGCAGCCCCCGGGGGGGCTCTGGAAACACCATATATTTT. This encodes CASSPRGGSGNTIYF. The variable domain in full, completed from reference TRBV5-1 and TRBJ1-3, reads KAGVTQTPRYLIKTRGQQVTLSCSPISGHRSVSWYQQTPGQGLQFLFEYFSETQRNKGNFPGRFSGRQFSNSRSEMNVSTLELGDSALYLCASSPRGGSGNTIYFGEGSWLTVV.

This chain joins TRBV7-3 and TRBJ2-1, with 11 bases aligning to TRBD2. Trimming removed 4 bases from V and 9 bases from J; junction bases left unmatched: 11. The CDR3 totals 16 residues. Germline loops: CDR1 SGHTA, CDR2 FQGTGA. CDR3 protein: CASSSLPLAGGSEQFF. In nucleotides, the CDR3 is TGTGCCAGCAGCTCCCTCCCGCTAGCGGGAGGATCTGAGCAGTTCTTC.

CDR3 nucleotides: TGCGCCAGCAGCCTACTCGACTGGGTCGGTCAGGACGATGAGCAGTTCTTC. Protein sequence: CASSLLDWVGQDDEQFF. The chain has TRBV5-1 and TRBJ2-1; D is unresolved. The length of the CDR3 is 17 residues. The germline gives CDR1 SGHRS, CDR2 YFSETQ. The ends were cut back, 4 bases at V and 8 bases at J, with 25 bases in the middle.

This chain uses TRBV6-2 or TRBV6-3 with TRBJ2-5; 8 positions agree with TRBD2. The germline V gene encodes CDR1 MNHEY and CDR2 SVGEGT. V gave up 4 bases and J gave up 2 bases; unmatched junction bases: 12. CDR3 length: 17 residues. In nucleotides, the CDR3 is TGTGCCAGCAGTTGGGGCCTGAGTAGCGGGGATCAAGAGACCCAGTACTTC. The encoded protein is CASSWGLSSGDQETQYF.

The rearrangement links TRBV30 to TRBJ2-5; weak D call: TRBD1 (5 bases). The V gene lost 3 bases and the J gene lost 5 bases, with 13 bases spanning the gap. Germline CDR1 and CDR2: GTSNPN and SVGIG (reference sequence). The CDR3 has 13 residues. The CDR3 DNA reads TGTGCCTGGAGGAAGGGGCAGGAGGAGACCCAGTACTTC. This encodes CAWRKGQEETQYF.